This T cell receptor beta chain was retrieved from a study of sequential checkpoint blockade in melanoma (dated by TCRdb to 2018 to 2020). Regarding the research as a whole: Patients were randomized 1:1 to first-line nivolumab followed by ipilimumab (arm A) or ipilimumab followed by nivolumab (arm B). Maintenance nivolumab was given following each of the two trial sequences.

TCRbeta CDR3 regions were immunosequenced from genomic DNA with the immunoSEQ Assay. Prior to high-throughput sequencing, genomic DNA was amplified by bias-controlled multiplex PCR. Under the source paper's analysis protocol: To quantify the absolute abundance of each unique TCRbeta CDR3 region, the sequences were collapsed and filtered. Clonality, defined as 1 minus Pielou's evenness, was calculated using only productive rearrangements. A previously published method was used to identify clones with significantly greater frequencies in on-treatment samples than in baseline samples. The clones in this table, taken by TCRdb from immuneACCESS, are in-frame only. Not every clone is retained; where verified, under half of the shortfall comes from an unresolved V gene, and the cause of the rest is unknown. That table furnishes V, J and clone size, whereas the DNA furnished D and trimming. This sample holds roughly 13,000 clones; less than 55% were observed only once. 15% to 20% of the sample comes from the top ten.

On this clone: Its antigen specificity is not known. No base quality information exists; no much larger clone differs at one position.

The intended sense of this specimen's treatment or condition label: randomized to nivolumab then ipilimumab (arm A) or the reverse (arm B). None of the trial patients had been given prior DNA-damaging chemotherapy. A FACS Aria II flow cytometer was used to sort live CD3+CD8+ cells that were negative for CD19 and CD56 from thawed PBMCs. Samples came from patients with melanoma in CheckMate 064, a randomized, open-label phase II trial of sequential checkpoint blockade. Peripheral blood mononuclear cells were collected by leukapheresis, purified with Ficoll-Paque, and frozen in human serum with approximately 10% DMSO. Immediately after sorting, the purity of sorted blood CD3+CD8+ cells was verified to be >95%, after which DNA was extracted. The study at large found these results: The response-prediction model combining TCR metrics and mutation burden needs validation in larger, independent patient cohorts.

A distance of 19 bases separates the germline ends of V and J, which lose 3 bases and 5 bases respectively. CDR1 and CDR2 (LNHDA, SQIVND) derive from the germline V gene (reference sequence). Including cysteine and phenylalanine, the CDR3 has 16 amino acids. Only CDR3 DNA is held: 48 bases, read in frame from base 1. In this chain, TRBV19 is recombined with TRBJ2-5, and possibly TRBD2, on 7 matching bases. The sample in question was CD8+ T cells sorted from blood (inferred from file names), obtained from a patient given nivolumab and ipilimumab in sequence. The origin of this receptor is a human donor with melanoma. The CDR3 region reads CASSIWGGSTGETQYF. The nucleotides are TGTGCCAGTAGTATTTGGGGGGGGTCAACAGGGGAGACCCAGTACTTC.